The 10 T cell receptor beta chains below were found in one sample sequenced in a study of blood T cells in healthy people across ages. Primed by a sample-barcoded 5' primer and a J-beta primer mix, a second PCR proceeded for 7 to 11 cycles. TCRdb itself ran the 5' RACE reads through MiXCR, one entry per CDR3 protein. This sample has 850,000 to 1,100,000 distinct CDR3 sequences, with 35% to 40% found just once. Sequencing input: blood. The receptors come from a young man in good health.

With regard to this clonotype: One end of the junction varies from germline; a read error may be responsible. The chain recombines TRBV12-3 or TRBV12-4 with TRBJ1-6; D perhaps matches TRBD1 (6 bases). The CDR3 loop spans 16 amino acids. This CDR3 is CAGSHGQSSYNSPLHF. DNA of the CDR3: TGTGCCGGCAGCCATGGACAGAGCTCCTATAATTCACCCCTCCACTTT.

This clonotype was seen a handful of times. V and J are TRBV24-1 and TRBJ1-2; tentatively, D is TRBD1 (6 bases). CDR1 and CDR2 (germline): KGHDR, SFDVKD. Trimming took off 4 bases at V and 3 bases at J, with 11 bases between the two ends. This CDR3 contains 14 residues. Here the CDR3 DNA reads TGTGCCACCAGTGACCTACAGGGCGACTATGGCTACACCTTC. It encodes CATSDLQGDYGYTF.

A remark on this clonotype: At one of its ends the junction is not consistent with the germline gene, which may arise from a read error. The V and J genes are TRBV4-3 and TRBJ2-2, with a possible D match to TRBD1 (5 bases). Germline V gives CDR1 LGHNA, CDR2 YSLEER. This CDR3 spans 17 amino acids. The CDR3 region is CAGSQGRIGPNTGELFF. CDR3 nucleotide sequence: TGCGCCGGCAGTCAGGGTCGAATAGGGCCGAACACCGGGGAGCTGTTTTTT.

Concerning this clonotype: One end of the junction is discordant with germline, which a read error may explain. The gene calls are TRBV6-2 or TRBV6-3 and TRBJ2-1; D is uncertain. CDR1 and CDR2 (germline): MNHEY, SVGEGT. This CDR3 has 11 residues. The chain's CDR3 is CASNYSNEQFF. CDR3 coding DNA: TGTGCCAGCAATTACTCAAATGAGCAGTTCTTC.

This clonotype has a count of ten or more. The chain carries TRBV20-1 and TRBJ2-7; 7 bases map to TRBD1. The CDR3 loop spans 15 amino acids. The germline V gene has CDR1 DFQATT and CDR2 SNEGSKA (reference sequence). The ends lost 2 bases at V and 1 base at J; junction bases unmatched: 8. The CDR3 nucleotides read TGCAGTGCTAGACCCCTTAACAGGGGTTCCTACGAGCAGTACTTC. This codes for CSARPLNRGSYEQYF.

This sequence joins TRBV5-1 and TRBJ1-2; the D gene is possibly TRBD1 (5 bases). Trimming left V 7 bases short and J 2 bases short, with 21 bases between. The CDR3 has 16 amino acids. Germline CDR1 is SGHRS and CDR2 is YFSETQ. CDR3 sequence (DNA): TGCGCCAGCGGTGGGACCCTTTACTCCTCCAACTATGGCTACACCTTC. Translated, it gives CASGGTLYSSNYGYTF. Using reference TRBV5-1 and TRBJ1-2 for the parts outside the CDR3, the full variable domain is KAGVTQTPRYLIKTRGQQVTLSCSPISGHRSVSWYQQTPGQGLQFLFEYFSETQRNKGNFPGRFSGRQFSNSRSEMNVSTLELGDSALYLCASGGTLYSSNYGYTFGSGTRLTVV.

The chain combines TRBV7-2 with TRBJ1-1; D not resolved. With 3 bases removed from V and 5 bases from J, the gap between germline ends came to 10 bases. The CDR3 is made up of 13 amino acids. Germline CDR1 reads SGHTA; CDR2 reads FQGNSA. The CDR3: CASSFLSPTEAFF. CDR3 sequence (DNA): TGTGCCAGCAGCTTTTTATCGCCAACTGAAGCTTTCTTT.

V gene TRBV2 combines with J gene TRBJ2-2; a possible D gene is TRBD1 (6 bases). Deletions cut 8 bases from V and 13 bases from J, with 20 bases between. The germline gives CDR1 SNHLY, CDR2 FYNNEI. The CDR3 totals 13 residues. CDR3 protein: CASGQGFDLGLFF. The CDR3 DNA sequence: TGTGCCAGCGGGCAGGGGTTCGACCTTGGGCTGTTTTTT.

Only one count was recorded for this clonotype. The gene calls are TRBV6-2 or TRBV6-3 and TRBJ1-5, with D possibly matching TRBD1 (5 bases). Germline loops: CDR1 MNHEY, CDR2 SVGEGT. The V and J ends lost 2 bases and 3 bases respectively, with 11 bases between them. This CDR3 is 15 amino acids long. CDR3 bases: TGTGCCAGCAGTTACGATAGGGGCTACAATCAGCCCCAGCATTTT. The encoded protein is CASSYDRGYNQPQHF.

This chain connects TRBV6-6 to TRBJ1-1; D is ambiguous. The CDR3 consists of 13 residues. The V end lost 8 bases, the J end lost 1 base, and 11 bases lay between the germline ends. CDR1 is MNHNY and CDR2 is SVGAGI in the germline V gene (reference sequence). CDR3 loop: CASSFDENTEAFF. The CDR3 region has the DNA TGTGCCAGCTCCTTTGATGAGAACACTGAAGCTTTCTTT.